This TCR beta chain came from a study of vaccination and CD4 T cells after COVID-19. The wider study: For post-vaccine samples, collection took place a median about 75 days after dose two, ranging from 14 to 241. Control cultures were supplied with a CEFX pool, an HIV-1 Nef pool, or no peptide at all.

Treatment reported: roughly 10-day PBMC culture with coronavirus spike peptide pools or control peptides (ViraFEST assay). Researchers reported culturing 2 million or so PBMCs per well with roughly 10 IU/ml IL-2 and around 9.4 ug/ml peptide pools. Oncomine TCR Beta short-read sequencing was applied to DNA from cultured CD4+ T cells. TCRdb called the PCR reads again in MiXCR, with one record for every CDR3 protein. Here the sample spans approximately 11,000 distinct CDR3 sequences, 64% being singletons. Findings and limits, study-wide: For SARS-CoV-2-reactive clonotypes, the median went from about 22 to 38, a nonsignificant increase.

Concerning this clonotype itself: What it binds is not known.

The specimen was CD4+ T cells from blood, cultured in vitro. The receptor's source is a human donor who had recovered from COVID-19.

The CDR3 spells CASSGRQGLNSPLHF. As DNA, the CDR3 is TGTGCCAGCAGCGGGCGGCAGGGACTAAATTCACCCCTCCACTTT. The chain employs TRBV6-1 and TRBJ1-6, with a possible D match to TRBD1 (5 bases). CDR1 is MNHNS, CDR2 SASEGT, per germline. CDR3 length: 15 residues. The V end was cut by 6 bases, the J end by 7 bases, with 16 bases between.